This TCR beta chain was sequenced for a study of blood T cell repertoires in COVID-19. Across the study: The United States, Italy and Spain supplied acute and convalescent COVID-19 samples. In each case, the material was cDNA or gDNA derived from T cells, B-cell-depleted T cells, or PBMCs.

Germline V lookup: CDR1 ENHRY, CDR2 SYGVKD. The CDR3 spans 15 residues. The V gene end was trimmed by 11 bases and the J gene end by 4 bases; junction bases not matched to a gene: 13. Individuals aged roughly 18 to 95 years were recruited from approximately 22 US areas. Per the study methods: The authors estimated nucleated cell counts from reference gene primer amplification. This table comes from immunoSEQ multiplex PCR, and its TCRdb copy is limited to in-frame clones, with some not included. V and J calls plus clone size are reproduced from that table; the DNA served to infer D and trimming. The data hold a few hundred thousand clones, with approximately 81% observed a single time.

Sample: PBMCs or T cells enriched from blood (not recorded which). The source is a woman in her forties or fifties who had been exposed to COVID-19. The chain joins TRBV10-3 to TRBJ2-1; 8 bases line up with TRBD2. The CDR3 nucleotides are TGTGCCGCGCAAATACTAGCGGCTACTTACAATGAGCAGTTCTTC. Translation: CAAQILAATYNEQFF.